This entry describes one T cell receptor (beta chain). This sample is drawn from a study of T cells after yellow fever vaccination. Template switching with 5'RACE generated the TCR cDNA and added a universal primer site and UMIs. Each CDR3 protein gets one entry after TCRdb re-called the 5' RACE reads with MiXCR. Of hundreds of thousands of distinct CDR3 sequences detected, approximately 19% appear once; the ten largest clones hold 18%. This CDR3 region has 15 residues. Germline-derived CDR1 and CDR2 are LGHNA and YSLEER. V was clipped by 8 bases and J by 6 bases, with 23 bases between them. This receptor was identified in a man younger than 30 who received the YFV17D yellow fever vaccine. The sample in question was PBMCs, obtained before the yellow fever booster vaccination. This chain links TRBV4-3 with TRBJ2-7, with D perhaps being TRBD1 or TRBD2 (6 bases each). The DNA for the CDR3 is TGCGCCAGCGCAAGGAGAGAGGGGGGCGGAGTCGAGCAGTACTTC. Residues: CASARREGGGVEQYF.